This T cell receptor (beta chain) emerged from a study of early stage breast cancer tumors. Overall study context: Of 15 to 20 invasive breast tumors, about a dozen were hormone receptor-positive, HER2-negative. Eight or nine ER+/PR+/HER2- tumors were invasive ductal; a few were invasive lobular.

CDR3 length: 16 residues. Germline CDR1 reads KGHSH; CDR2 reads LQKENI. The V end was cut by 4 bases, the J end by 6 bases, with 22 bases between. Repertoires were generated with immunoSEQ multiplex PCR, while TCRdb's copy carries only in-frame clones and drops some. The table records about 17,000 clones, 65% to 85% of them present only once. The chain recombines TRBV18 with TRBJ2-7, with D possibly being TRBD1 (5 bases). The sequenced material came from blood. The clonotype originates from a person aged 70 to 80 with breast cancer. The CDR3 DNA is TGTGCCAGCTCACGGACGTCAAGGGGCGAAATGGCCGAGCAGTACTTC. Translation gives CASSRTSRGEMAEQYF.